Here is one T cell receptor (beta chain) with its context. What it recognizes is unknown. These data belong to a study of CD8 T cells in ankylosing spondylitis. TCRdb re-analysed the 5' RACE reads in MiXCR, keeping a single row per CDR3 protein. The sample includes 85,000 to 90,000 distinct CDR3 sequences, under 30% of them seen just once. The CDR3 spans 16 residues. CDR1 and CDR2 (germline): KGHDR, SFDVKD. V lost 3 bases, J lost 0 bases, and 11 bases lay in between. Study-level points and caveats: About eight highly homologous variants made up a TCR beta motif that seemed to typify ankylosing spondylitis blood. Some motif variants had been reported before (in reactive arthritis synovial fluid and blood). With a CD8+ phenotype, disease-linked clones were relatively rare in peripheral blood. Disease-linked clones were reportedly significantly enriched in matched ankylosing spondylitis synovial fluid.

The receptor comes from a male donor with ankylosing spondylitis or in good health (not recorded which). Input material: blood, either unsorted or a sorted T cell fraction (not recorded which). V and J are TRBV24-1 and TRBJ2-1, with D tentatively TRBD2 (6 bases). CDR3 residues: CATSDVGLVSYNEQFF. In nucleotides, the CDR3 is TGTGCCACCAGTGATGTGGGACTCGTCTCCTACAATGAGCAGTTCTTC.